These T cell receptor beta chains were read from a single sample in a study of response to subunit inactivated influenza vaccine. TCRdb recomputed calls from the RT-PCR reads with MiXCR, one row per CDR3 protein. The data hold 630,000 or so distinct CDR3 sequences, with less than 20% observed a single time. The sample in question was PBMCs from blood, obtained about 12 days after vaccination. These receptors were obtained from a man in his fifties who received an inactivated influenza vaccine. Both conserved end residues are part of each CDR3. The D gene is left open where the match is weak. Clone size, where shown, is once, few, many, or a class for clones that have expanded.

j_call d_call clone_size v_call cdr3_aa cdr3_nt
TRBJ2-5 NA few TRBV11-1 CASSLAGVSNRQGETQYF TGTGCCAGCAGCTTAGCGGGTGTGAGCAACCGGCAGGGAGAGACCCAGTACTTC
TRBJ1-2 NA NA TRBV6-2/TRBV6-3 CAAGYYAYTF TGTGCCGCCGGATACTATGCCTACACCTTC
TRBJ2-3 NA many TRBV5-1 CASSLAADPTDTQYF TGCGCCAGCAGCTTGGCCGCTGATCCTACAGATACGCAGTATTTT
TRBJ1-5 NA NA TRBV7-2 CASSGRHNQPQHF TGTGCCAGCAGCGGTAGACATAATCAGCCCCAGCATTTT
TRBJ2-3 NA few TRBV10-3 CAISALARGNTDTQYF TGTGCCATCAGTGCCCTGGCCAGAGGAAACACAGATACGCAGTATTTT
TRBJ2-1 TRBD1 many TRBV24-1 CATSERGPVLPGYNEQFF TGTGCCACCAGTGAAAGGGGGCCGGTCCTCCCGGGCTACAATGAGCAGTTCTTC
TRBJ2-1 TRBD2 few TRBV7-2 CASSLGGGGTYNEQFF TGTGCCAGCAGCTTAGGGGGCGGGGGAACCTACAATGAGCAGTTCTTC
TRBJ2-1 NA NA TRBV5-5 CASSKGLGVNEQFF TGTGCCAGCAGCAAGGGACTGGGGGTGAATGAGCAGTTCTTC
TRBJ2-3 TRBD1 few TRBV5-1 CASSLAIQGARPTDTQYF TGCGCCAGCAGCTTGGCCATACAGGGGGCGAGACCCACAGATACGCAGTATTTT
TRBJ1-1 NA NA TRBV20-1 CSARTPPGNTEAFF TGCAGTGCTAGAACCCCCCCGGGGAACACTGAAGCTTTCTTT
TRBJ2-7 TRBD1 few TRBV5-5 CASSLFTGQGAYEQYF TGTGCCAGCAGCTTATTTACGGGACAGGGGGCCTACGAGCAGTACTTC
TRBJ2-5 TRBD2 NA TRBV7-9 CASSRSLAGVETQYF TGTGCCAGCAGCAGATCTCTAGCGGGAGTTGAGACCCAGTACTTC
TRBJ2-1 TRBD2 NA TRBV18 CASSARQGPGTSGRNEQFF TGTGCCAGCTCAGCCAGACAGGGGCCCGGGACTAGCGGCCGCAATGAGCAGTTCTTC
TRBJ2-7 NA many TRBV29-1 CSVEGGKGLHEQYF TGCAGCGTTGAAGGGGGGAAGGGCTTACACGAGCAGTACTTC
TRBJ1-1 NA few TRBV12-3/TRBV12-4 CASSLGNLEAFF TGTGCCAGCAGTTTGGGGAACCTTGAAGCTTTCTTT
TRBJ2-7 TRBD2 few TRBV6-2/TRBV6-3 CASCRERGAYEQYF TGTGCCAGCTGTCGGGAGCGGGGGGCCTACGAGCAGTACTTC
TRBJ1-1 NA NA TRBV5-8 CASSRSPKNTEAFF TGTGCCAGCAGCCGTTCCCCTAAGAACACTGAAGCTTTCTTT
TRBJ2-1 TRBD2 NA TRBV20-1 CSAETSGRPSYNEQFF TGCAGTGCTGAGACTAGCGGGAGACCTTCCTACAATGAGCAGTTCTTC
TRBJ2-3 NA few TRBV4-2 CASREGPSTDTQYF TGTGCCAGCAGGGAAGGGCCTAGCACAGATACGCAGTATTTT
TRBJ2-1 TRBD2 few TRBV5-1 CASSARAGGRHNEQFF TGCGCCAGCAGCGCCCGTGCGGGAGGACGACACAATGAGCAGTTCTTC
TRBJ2-7 TRBD2 few TRBV20-1 CSARDLGGSSSYEQYF TGCAGTGCTAGAGATCTGGGGGGGTCGAGCTCCTACGAGCAGTACTTC
TRBJ1-5 NA few TRBV12-3/TRBV12-4 CASSPRGVQPQHF TGTGCCAGCAGCCCTAGGGGAGTTCAGCCCCAGCATTTT
TRBJ2-2 NA NA TRBV5-1 CASSKPGTGNTGELFF TGCGCCAGCAGTAAACCCGGGACGGGGAACACCGGGGAGCTGTTTTTT
TRBJ1-6 NA few TRBV12-3/TRBV12-4 CASSLQGYNSPLHF TGTGCCAGCAGTTTACAGGGCTATAATTCACCCCTCCACTTT
TRBJ2-7 NA NA TRBV4-3 CASSQEWSSPSANEQYF TGCGCCAGCAGCCAAGAGTGGTCCAGTCCCTCTGCCAACGAGCAGTACTTC
TRBJ2-3 NA few TRBV3-1 CASRKGTASTDTQYF TGTGCCAGCCGCAAAGGGACGGCCAGCACAGATACGCAGTATTTT
TRBJ2-7 TRBD2 few TRBV6-2/TRBV6-3 CACHSGSTYEQYF TGTGCCTGCCATAGCGGGAGCACCTACGAGCAGTACTTC
TRBJ1-5 TRBD1 many TRBV12-3/TRBV12-4 CASKPTGSSNQPQHF TGTGCCAGCAAGCCGACAGGGTCTAGCAATCAGCCCCAGCATTTT
TRBJ2-7 NA few TRBV6-2/TRBV6-3 CASSLPAGVGQYF TGTGCCAGCAGTCTACCCGCAGGAGTAGGGCAGTACTTC
TRBJ2-2 TRBD2 NA TRBV11-2 CASSLVTSGRMRSAGELFF TGTGCCAGCAGCTTAGTAACTAGCGGGAGAATGAGGTCTGCCGGGGAGCTGTTTTTT
TRBJ2-5 NA NA TRBV5-1 CASSLFRGHQETQYF TGCGCCAGCAGCTTGTTCAGGGGACATCAAGAGACCCAGTACTTC
TRBJ2-1 NA few TRBV28 CASTTVHSYNEQFF TGTGCCAGCACCACAGTACACTCCTACAATGAGCAGTTCTTC